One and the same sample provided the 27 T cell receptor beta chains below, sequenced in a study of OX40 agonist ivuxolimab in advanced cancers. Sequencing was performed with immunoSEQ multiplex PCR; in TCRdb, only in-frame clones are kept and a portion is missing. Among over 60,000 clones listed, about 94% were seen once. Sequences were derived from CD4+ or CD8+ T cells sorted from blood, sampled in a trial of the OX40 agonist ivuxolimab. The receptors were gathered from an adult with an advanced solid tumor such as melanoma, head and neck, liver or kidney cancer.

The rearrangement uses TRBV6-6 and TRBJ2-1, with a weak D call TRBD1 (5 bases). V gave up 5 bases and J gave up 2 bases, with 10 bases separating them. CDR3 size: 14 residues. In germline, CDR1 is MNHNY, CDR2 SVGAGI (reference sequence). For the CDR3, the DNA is TGTGCCAGCAGTCAACTGACAGCCTACAATGAGCAGTTCTTC. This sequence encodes CASSQLTAYNEQFF.

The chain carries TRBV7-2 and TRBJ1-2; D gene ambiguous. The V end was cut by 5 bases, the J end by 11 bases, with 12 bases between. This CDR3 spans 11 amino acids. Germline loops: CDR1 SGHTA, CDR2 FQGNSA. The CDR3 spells CASSPLAMYTF. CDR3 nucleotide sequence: TGTGCCAGCAGCCCCCTTGCTATGTACACCTTC. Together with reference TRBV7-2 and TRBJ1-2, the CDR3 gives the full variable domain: GAGVSQSPSNKVTEKGKDVELRCDPISGHTALYWYRQSLGQGLEFLIYFQGNSAPDKSGLPSDRFSAERTGGSVSTLTIQRTQQEDSAVYLCASSPLAMYTFGSGTRLTVV.

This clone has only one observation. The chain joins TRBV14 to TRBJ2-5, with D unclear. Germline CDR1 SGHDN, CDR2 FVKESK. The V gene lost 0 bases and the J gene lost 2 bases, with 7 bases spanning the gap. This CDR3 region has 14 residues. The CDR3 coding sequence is TGTGCCAGCAGCCAAGATGTCCTGCAAGAGACCCAGTACTTC. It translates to CASSQDVLQETQYF.

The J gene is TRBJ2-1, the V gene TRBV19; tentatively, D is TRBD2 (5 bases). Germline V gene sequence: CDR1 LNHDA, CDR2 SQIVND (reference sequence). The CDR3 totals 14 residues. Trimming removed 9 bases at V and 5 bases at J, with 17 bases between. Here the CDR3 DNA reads TGTGCCAGCAACACGATAGGACTTGACAATGAGCAGTTCTTC. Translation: CASNTIGLDNEQFF.

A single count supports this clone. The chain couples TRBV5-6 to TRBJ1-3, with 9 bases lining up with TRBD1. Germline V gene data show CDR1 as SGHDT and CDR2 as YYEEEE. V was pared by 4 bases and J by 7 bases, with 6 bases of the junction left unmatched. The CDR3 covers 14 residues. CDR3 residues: CASSSRQGVNTIYF. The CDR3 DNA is TGTGCCAGCAGCAGCAGACAGGGGGTTAACACCATATATTTT.

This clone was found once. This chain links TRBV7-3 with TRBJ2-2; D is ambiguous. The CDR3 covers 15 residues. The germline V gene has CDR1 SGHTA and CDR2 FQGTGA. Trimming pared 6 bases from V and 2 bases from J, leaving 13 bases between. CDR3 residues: CASSPRAANTGELFF. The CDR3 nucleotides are TGTGCCAGCAGTCCTAGGGCGGCAAACACCGGGGAGCTGTTTTTT.

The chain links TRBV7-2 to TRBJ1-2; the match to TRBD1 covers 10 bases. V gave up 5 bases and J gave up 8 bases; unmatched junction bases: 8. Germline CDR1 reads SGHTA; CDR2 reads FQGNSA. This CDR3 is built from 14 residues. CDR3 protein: CASSARDRGSGYTF. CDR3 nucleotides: TGTGCCAGCAGCGCCCGGGACAGGGGTTCCGGCTACACCTTC. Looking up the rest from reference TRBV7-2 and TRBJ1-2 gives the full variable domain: GAGVSQSPSNKVTEKGKDVELRCDPISGHTALYWYRQSLGQGLEFLIYFQGNSAPDKSGLPSDRFSAERTGGSVSTLTIQRTQQEDSAVYLCASSARDRGSGYTFGSGTRLTVV.

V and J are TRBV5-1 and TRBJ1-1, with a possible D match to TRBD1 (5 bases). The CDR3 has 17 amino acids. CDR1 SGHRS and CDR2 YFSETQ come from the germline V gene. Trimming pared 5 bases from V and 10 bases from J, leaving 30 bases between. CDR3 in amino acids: CASRPPWGQGWDVGAFF. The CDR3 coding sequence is TGCGCCAGCAGACCCCCCTGGGGCCAGGGTTGGGACGTTGGAGCTTTCTTT.

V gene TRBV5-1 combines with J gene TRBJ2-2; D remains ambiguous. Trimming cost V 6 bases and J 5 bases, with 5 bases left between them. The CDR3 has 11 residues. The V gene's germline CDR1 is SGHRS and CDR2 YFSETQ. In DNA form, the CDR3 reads TGCGCCAGCACCTTTACCGGGGAGCTGTTTTTT. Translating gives CASTFTGELFF.

CDR3 coding DNA: TGTGCCAGCTCACCAGGTCCGGGCGGCTACGAGCAGTACTTC. It is translated as CASSPGPGGYEQYF. The chain carries TRBV18 and TRBJ2-7; no firm D call. This CDR3 spans 14 amino acids. Germline CDR1 reads KGHSH; CDR2 reads LQKENI. Trimming left V 2 bases short and J 3 bases short, with 11 bases between.

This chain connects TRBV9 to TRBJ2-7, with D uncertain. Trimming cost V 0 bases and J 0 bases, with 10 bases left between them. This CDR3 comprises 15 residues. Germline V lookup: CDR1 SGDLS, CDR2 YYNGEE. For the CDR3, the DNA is TGTGCCAGCAGCGTAGGTGGGCGCAGCTCCTACGAGCAGTACTTC. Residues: CASSVGGRSSYEQYF.

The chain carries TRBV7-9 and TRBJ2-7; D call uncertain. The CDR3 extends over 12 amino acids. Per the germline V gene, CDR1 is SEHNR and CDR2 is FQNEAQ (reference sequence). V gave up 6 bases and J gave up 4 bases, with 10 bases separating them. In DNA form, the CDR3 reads TGTGCCAGCAGACCCGACGGGTACGAGCAGTACTTC. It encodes CASRPDGYEQYF.

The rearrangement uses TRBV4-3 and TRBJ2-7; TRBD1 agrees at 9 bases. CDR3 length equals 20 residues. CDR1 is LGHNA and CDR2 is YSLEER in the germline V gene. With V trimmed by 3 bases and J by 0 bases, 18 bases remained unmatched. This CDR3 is CASSQTPGQGVPRSSYEQYF. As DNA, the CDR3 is TGCGCCAGCAGCCAGACGCCGGGACAGGGCGTCCCGAGGAGCTCCTACGAGCAGTACTTC.

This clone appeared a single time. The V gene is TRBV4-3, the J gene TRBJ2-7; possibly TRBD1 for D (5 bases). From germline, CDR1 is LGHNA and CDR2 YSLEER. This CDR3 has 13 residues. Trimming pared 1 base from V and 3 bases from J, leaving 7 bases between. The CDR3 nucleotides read TGCGCCAGCAGCCAAGGGGGCCACTACGAGCAGTACTTC. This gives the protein CASSQGGHYEQYF.

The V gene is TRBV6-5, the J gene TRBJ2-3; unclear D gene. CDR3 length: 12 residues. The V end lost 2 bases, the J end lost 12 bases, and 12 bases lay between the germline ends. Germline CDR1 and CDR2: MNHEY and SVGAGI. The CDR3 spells CASSYQSGPQYF. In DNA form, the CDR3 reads TGTGCCAGCAGTTACCAATCCGGGCCTCAGTATTTT.

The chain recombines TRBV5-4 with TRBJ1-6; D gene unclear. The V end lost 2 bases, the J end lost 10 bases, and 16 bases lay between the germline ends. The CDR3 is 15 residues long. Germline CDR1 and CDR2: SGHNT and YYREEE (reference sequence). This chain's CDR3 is CASSLQLDPGSPLHF. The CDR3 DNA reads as TGTGCCAGCAGCTTACAGCTAGACCCCGGATCACCCCTCCACTTT.

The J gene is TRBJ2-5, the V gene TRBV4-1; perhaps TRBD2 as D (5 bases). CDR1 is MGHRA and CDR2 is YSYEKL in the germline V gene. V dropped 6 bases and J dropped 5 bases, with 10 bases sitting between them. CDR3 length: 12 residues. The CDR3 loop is CASSQTGETQYF. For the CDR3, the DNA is TGCGCCAGCAGTCAAACGGGGGAGACCCAGTACTTC.

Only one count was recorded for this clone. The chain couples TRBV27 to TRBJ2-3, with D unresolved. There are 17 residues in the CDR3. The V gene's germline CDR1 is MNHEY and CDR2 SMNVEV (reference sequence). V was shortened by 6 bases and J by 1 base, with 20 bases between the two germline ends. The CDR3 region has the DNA TGTGCCAGCAGCCTCCAAACGGGCTTAAAGGGCACAGATACGCAGTATTTT. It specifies CASSLQTGLKGTDTQYF.

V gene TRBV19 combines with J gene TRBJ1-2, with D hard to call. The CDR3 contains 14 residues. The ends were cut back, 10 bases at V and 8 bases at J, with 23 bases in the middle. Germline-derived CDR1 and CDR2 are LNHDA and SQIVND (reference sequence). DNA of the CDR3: TGTGCCACTCTAGACGGCGGCAAACCGGGCGGCTACACCTTC. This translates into CATLDGGKPGGYTF. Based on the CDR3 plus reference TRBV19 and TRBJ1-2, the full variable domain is DGGITQSPKYLFRKEGQNVTLSCEQNLNHDAMYWYRQDPGQGLRLIYYSQIVNDFQKGDIAEGYSVSREKKESFPLTVTSAQKNPTAFYLCATLDGGKPGGYTFGSGTRLTVV.

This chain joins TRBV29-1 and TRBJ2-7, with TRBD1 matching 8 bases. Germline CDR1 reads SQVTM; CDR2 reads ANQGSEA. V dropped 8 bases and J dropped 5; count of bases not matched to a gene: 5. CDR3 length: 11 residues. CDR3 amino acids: CSPWGQDEQYF. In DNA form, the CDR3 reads TGCAGCCCCTGGGGACAGGACGAGCAGTACTTC.

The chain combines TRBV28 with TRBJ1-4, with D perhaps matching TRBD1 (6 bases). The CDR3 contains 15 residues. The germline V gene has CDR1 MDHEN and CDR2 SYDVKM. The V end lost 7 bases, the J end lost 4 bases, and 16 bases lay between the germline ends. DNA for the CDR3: TGTGCCAGCACCACAGGGCCGGGAAGTAATGAAAAACTGTTTTTT. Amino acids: CASTTGPGSNEKLFF.

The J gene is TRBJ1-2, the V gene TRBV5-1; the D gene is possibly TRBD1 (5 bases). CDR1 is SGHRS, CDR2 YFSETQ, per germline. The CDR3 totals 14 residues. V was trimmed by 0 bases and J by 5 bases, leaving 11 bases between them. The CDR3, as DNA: TGCGCCAGCAGCTTGGGTCAGGGTACTTATGGCTACACCTTC. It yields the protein CASSLGQGTYGYTF.

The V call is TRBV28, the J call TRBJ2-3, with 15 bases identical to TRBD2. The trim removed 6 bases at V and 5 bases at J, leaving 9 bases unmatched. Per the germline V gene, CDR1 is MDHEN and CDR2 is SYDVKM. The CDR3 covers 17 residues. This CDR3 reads CASSPWTSGGAGDTQYF. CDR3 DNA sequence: TGTGCCAGCAGCCCCTGGACTAGCGGGGGGGCCGGAGATACGCAGTATTTT.

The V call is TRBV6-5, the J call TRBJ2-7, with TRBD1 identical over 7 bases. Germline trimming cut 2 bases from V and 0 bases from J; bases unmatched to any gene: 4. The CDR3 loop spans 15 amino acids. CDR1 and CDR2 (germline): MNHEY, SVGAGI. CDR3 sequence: CASSYGTVPSYEQYF. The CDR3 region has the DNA TGTGCCAGCAGTTACGGGACAGTCCCCTCCTACGAGCAGTACTTC.

This chain's CDR3 is CASRGENTEAFF. CDR3 coding DNA: TGCGCCAGCAGAGGGGAGAACACTGAAGCTTTCTTT. The rearrangement uses TRBV5-1 and TRBJ1-1; D might be TRBD1 (5 bases). This CDR3 is built from 12 residues. Germline-derived CDR1 and CDR2 are SGHRS and YFSETQ. The ends were cut back, 5 bases at V and 1 base at J, with 6 bases in the middle.

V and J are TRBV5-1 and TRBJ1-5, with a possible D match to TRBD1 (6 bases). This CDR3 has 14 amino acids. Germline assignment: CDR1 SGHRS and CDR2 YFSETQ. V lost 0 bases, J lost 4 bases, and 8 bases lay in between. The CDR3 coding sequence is TGCGCCAGCAGCTTGGGGGGGCAAAATCAGCCCCAGCATTTT. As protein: CASSLGGQNQPQHF.

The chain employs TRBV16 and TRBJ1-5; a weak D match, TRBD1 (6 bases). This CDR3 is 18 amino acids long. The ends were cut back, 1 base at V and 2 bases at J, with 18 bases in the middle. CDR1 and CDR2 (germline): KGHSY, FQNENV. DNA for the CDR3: TGTGCCAGCAGCCAATTCGGGAGAGGGGGAGAGGGCAATCAGCCCCAGCATTTT. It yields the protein CASSQFGRGGEGNQPQHF. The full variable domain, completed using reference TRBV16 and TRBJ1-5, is GEEVAQTPKHLVRGEGQKAKLYCAPIKGHSYVFWYQQVLKNEFKFLISFQNENVFDETGMPKERFSAKCLPNSPCSLEIQATKLEDSAVYFCASSQFGRGGEGNQPQHFGDGTRLSIL.